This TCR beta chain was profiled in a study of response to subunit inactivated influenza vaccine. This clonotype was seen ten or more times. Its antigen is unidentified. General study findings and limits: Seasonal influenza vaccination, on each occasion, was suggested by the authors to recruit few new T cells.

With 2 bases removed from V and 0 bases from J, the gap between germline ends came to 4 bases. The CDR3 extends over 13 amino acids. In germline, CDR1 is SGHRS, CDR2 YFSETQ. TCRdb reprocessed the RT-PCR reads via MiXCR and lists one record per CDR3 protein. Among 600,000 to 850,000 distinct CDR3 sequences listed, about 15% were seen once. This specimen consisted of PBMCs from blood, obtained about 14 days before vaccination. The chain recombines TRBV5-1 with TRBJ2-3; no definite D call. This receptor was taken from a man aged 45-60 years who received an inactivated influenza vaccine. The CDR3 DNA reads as TGCGCCAGCAGCTTTCGGAGCACAGATACGCAGTATTTT. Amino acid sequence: CASSFRSTDTQYF.